This T cell receptor (beta chain) is drawn from a study of cytotoxic CD8 clonotypes in ibrutinib-treated CLL. Study at large: Treatment had run for a median 12 months, range 6 to 36, when response samples were taken.

Here immunoSEQ multiplex PCR was the method, and the copy in TCRdb shows in-frame clones only, minus some. There are roughly 330,000 clones in the sample; 67% occur only once, and 5% to 6.5% lies in the top ten. Study-wide results and caveats: Clonality rose at ibrutinib response and fell back toward baseline at progression.

The CDR3 covers 14 residues. Germline-derived CDR1 and CDR2 are LGHNT and FRNRAP. The V segment lost 2 bases and the J segment 6 bases; nucleotides outside the gene matches: 5. Cryopreserved PBMCs yielded approximately 2.2 micrograms of genomic DNA for TCR beta libraries. As to this clone: The antigen is unknown.

Here the sequenced sample was PBMCs, taken after 36 months of ibrutinib treatment. V and J are TRBV12-5 and TRBJ2-3, with 7 bases that match TRBD2. This TCR derives from a human donor with chronic lymphocytic leukemia. The CDR3 spells CASGLPPGGDTQYF. The CDR3 DNA reads as TGTGCTAGTGGTTTGCCGCCCGGGGGGGATACGCAGTATTTT. The full variable domain, rest sourced from reference TRBV12-5 and TRBJ2-3, is DARVTQTPRHKVTEMGQEVTMRCQPILGHNTVFWYRQTMMQGLELLAYFRNRAPLDDSGMPKDRFSAEMPDATLATLKIQPSEPRDSAVYFCASGLPPGGDTQYFGPGTRLTVL.